This T cell receptor (beta chain) was recovered during a study of control samples from healthy donors and cancer patients. The method was immunoSEQ multiplex PCR; TCRdb's version includes in-frame clones alone and lacks a portion of them. The sample has about 120,000 clones, more than 70% seen once; the top ten hold approximately 3.2%. After removal of 3 bases from V and 5 bases from J, the junction contained 12 bases not matched to a gene. Germline V CDR1 and CDR2: SGDLS, YYNGEE. CDR3 length: 17 amino acids. The source material was blood. The rearrangement links TRBV9 to TRBJ1-3; 9 bases map to TRBD1. The sequence came from a man aged 35 to 55 in good health. The CDR3 loop is CASSDARDRADRNTIYF. The CDR3 DNA follows: TGTGCCAGCAGCGATGCCCGGGACAGGGCAGACAGAAACACCATATATTTT.